Below, 10 T cell receptor beta chains from the same sample are listed, as sequenced in a study of CD8+CD57+ T cells in acquired aplastic anemia. Genomic DNA, the template, was used for profiling of the TCR beta VDJ and CDR3. TCRdb reanalysed the reads using MiXCR and keeps one entry per CDR3 protein. Of hundreds of thousands of distinct CDR3 sequences detected, 55% to 75% appear once; the ten largest clones hold 3.5% to 4.5%. The sequencing input was sorted CD4+, CD8+, or CD8+CD57+ T cells (not recorded which) from PBMCs. All receptors come from a human donor in good health, serving as a control.

This sequence joins TRBV19 and TRBJ1-2; D unresolved. The CDR3 runs 15 residues. V lost 6 bases and J lost 0, with 14 bases in between. Germline loops: CDR1 LNHDA, CDR2 SQIVND (reference sequence). CDR3 in amino acids: CASSLRGATNYGYTF. The CDR3 DNA follows: TGTGCCAGTAGCCTCCGGGGAGCGACTAACTATGGCTACACCTTC.

This clonotype showed up just once. The chain carries TRBV7-2 and TRBJ2-7; a possible D gene is TRBD2 (5 bases). Trimming pared 2 bases from V and 3 bases from J, leaving 14 bases between. CDR3 length: 15 amino acids. Germline CDR1 reads SGHTA; CDR2 reads FQGNSA. The CDR3 DNA is TGTGCCAGCAGCTTAACCAGCGGTGGGTTCTACGAGCAGTACTTC. Amino acids: CASSLTSGGFYEQYF.

The chain has TRBV6-2 or TRBV6-3 and TRBJ1-1, with a weak D call TRBD1 (5 bases). Germline-derived CDR1 and CDR2 are MNHEY and SVGEGT. CDR3 length: 15 residues. V was trimmed by 7 bases and J by 1 base, leaving 16 bases between them. The CDR3 nucleotides are TGTGCCAGCATCTGGGACGTGGGGTCGAACACTGAAGCTTTCTTT. Encoded protein: CASIWDVGSNTEAFF.

The chain employs TRBV20-1 and TRBJ2-5; possibly TRBD1 for D (6 bases). V was clipped by 2 bases and J by 5 bases, with 18 bases between them. This CDR3 contains 15 residues. CDR1 is DFQATT and CDR2 is SNEGSKA in the germline V gene (reference sequence). In nucleotides, the CDR3 is TGCAGTGCTAGACGCAGGGGCCTAGGTGTGGAGACCCAGTACTTC. Translating it yields CSARRRGLGVETQYF.

Turning to this clonotype: A much larger clone sits a single nucleotide away, making a read error possible. V usage is TRBV5-1 and J usage is TRBJ2-1; 8 bases map to TRBD2. The ends lost 4 bases at V and 2 bases at J; junction bases unmatched: 5. Germline V CDR1 and CDR2: SGHRS, YFSETQ. The CDR3 runs to 15 residues. CDR3 region: CASSKAGEPYNEQFF. The CDR3 DNA is TGCGCCAGCAGCAAAGCGGGGGAGCCCTACAATGAGCAGTTCTTC.

The genes are TRBV7-2 and TRBJ2-5; TRBD2 matches at 16 bases. Germline V gives CDR1 SGHTA, CDR2 FQGNSA. The V gene end was trimmed by 6 bases and the J gene end by 11 bases; junction bases not matched to a gene: 6. This CDR3 region has 14 residues. In nucleotides, the CDR3 is TGTGCCAGCAGGCCGGGACTAGCGGGAGGGGGACAGTACTTC. Its translation is CASRPGLAGGGQYF.

V is TRBV15 and J is TRBJ2-1, with 9 bases aligning to TRBD2. CDR3 length: 17 residues. Germline CDR1 is LNHNV and CDR2 is YYDKDF (reference sequence). V was pared by 3 bases and J by 3 bases, with 9 bases of the junction left unmatched. The CDR3 sequence: CATSSTPGLAFYNEQFF. CDR3 nucleotide sequence: TGTGCCACCAGCAGTACTCCGGGACTAGCTTTCTACAATGAGCAGTTCTTC.

Concerning this clonotype: The germline gene is not matched at one end of the junction; a read error may be the cause. The rearrangement joins TRBV7-2 to TRBJ2-7; D is perhaps TRBD2 (5 bases). Germline V lookup: CDR1 SGHTA, CDR2 FQGNSA. The CDR3 has 12 residues. Written as DNA, the CDR3 is TGTGCCAGCAGCCCAGAGATGGGCGACGGGGACTTC. Translating gives CASSPEMGDGDF.

Concerning this clonotype: Germline is not matched at one junction end, which may reflect a read error. The chain links TRBV7-2 to TRBJ1-3, with a tentative D call TRBD1 (5 bases). The CDR3 has 18 amino acids. CDR1 is SGHTA, CDR2 FQGNSA, per germline. The chain's CDR3 is CASSPLGSGTTTGNTIYF. The CDR3 DNA follows: TGCGCCAGCAGCCCATTAGGGTCCGGGACGACTACTGGAAACACCATATATTTT.

The CDR3 loop is CASNEGIPGQTSYTF. DNA of the CDR3: TGTGCCAGCAATGAAGGGATTCCGGGACAAACGTCTTACACCTTC. This chain connects TRBV10-3 to TRBJ1-2, with D possibly matching TRBD1 (6 bases). Germline V gives CDR1 ENHRY, CDR2 SYGVKD. The CDR3 has 15 residues. Trimming removed 10 bases from V and 11 bases from J, with 29 bases in between.